The 8 T cell receptor beta chains in this list originate from one sample, sequenced in a study of PD-1 blockade in mismatch repair-deficient tumors. Profiling relied on immunoSEQ multiplex PCR, and the TCRdb table lists in-frame clones only, not all of them. The table has around 52,000 clones, around 85% seen once; the top ten hold 6.5% to 9%. The sample here was peripheral blood, taken roughly 21 weeks after starting pembrolizumab. These receptors originate from an adult with mismatch repair-deficient cancer.

In its sample, this clone was seen a few times. This rearrangement joins TRBV27 to TRBJ1-4; a weak D match, TRBD1 (5 bases). The V end was cut by 5 bases, the J end by 1 base, with 11 bases between. The germline V gene encodes CDR1 MNHEY and CDR2 SMNVEV (reference sequence). This CDR3 comprises 15 residues. DNA of the CDR3: TGTGCCAGCAGTCCTAGAGGGGTAACTAATGAAAAACTGTTTTTT. Residues: CASSPRGVTNEKLFF.

The V and J genes are TRBV7-8 and TRBJ1-1, with unresolved D. The CDR3 is made up of 14 amino acids. CDR1 is SGHVS, CDR2 FQNEAQ, per germline. V was cut by 4 bases and J by 1 base, with 10 bases left in between. CDR3 DNA: TGTGCCAGCAGCTCGGGGATCGCGAACACTGAAGCTTTCTTT. This sequence encodes CASSSGIANTEAFF.

The genes are TRBV19 and TRBJ2-5, with a tentative D call TRBD2 (5 bases). Trimming removed 2 bases at V and 5 bases at J, with 12 bases between. Per germline, CDR1 LNHDA and CDR2 SQIVND (reference sequence). This CDR3 has 14 amino acids. CDR3 protein: CASSISGSGETQYF. Written as DNA, the CDR3 is TGTGCCAGTAGTATAAGCGGTTCCGGGGAGACCCAGTACTTC.

The rearrangement joins TRBV6-6 to TRBJ2-1; no clear D. V dropped 7 bases and J dropped 6 bases, with 10 bases sitting between them. The CDR3 loop spans 12 amino acids. The germline CDR1 and CDR2 sequences are MNHNY and SVGAGI (reference sequence). CDR3 coding DNA: TGTGCCAGCAACCCTGACCGCAATGAGCAGTTCTTC. This encodes CASNPDRNEQFF.

The chain couples TRBV7-6 to TRBJ2-5; perhaps TRBD1 as D (6 bases). From germline, CDR1 is SGHVS and CDR2 FNYEAQ. The CDR3 loop spans 15 amino acids. Trimming pared 2 bases from V and 4 bases from J, leaving 14 bases between. The CDR3 is CASSLRGQIRETQYF. CDR3 DNA: TGTGCCAGCAGCTTACGGGGACAAATCAGAGAGACCCAGTACTTC.

The chain uses TRBV5-6 and TRBJ2-5, with D possibly being TRBD1 or TRBD2 (5 bases each). Germline values: CDR1 SGHDT, CDR2 YYEEEE. Trimming took off 5 bases at V and 4 bases at J, with 18 bases between the two ends. The CDR3 is 15 residues long. CDR3 nucleotide sequence: TGTGCCAGCAGTAAAACTTGGGGGATAGGAGAGACCCAGTACTTC. It encodes CASSKTWGIGETQYF.

V is TRBV5-1 and J is TRBJ2-2; 8 bases are a match to TRBD1. CDR1 and CDR2 (germline): SGHRS, YFSETQ. With 4 bases clipped from V and 7 bases from J, the junction kept 12 bases outside the gene matches. The CDR3 length is 16 residues. In DNA, the CDR3 is TGCGCCAGCAGCGGCGCAGGGGGCCCCGCCAGCGGGGAGCTGTTTTTT. It codes for CASSGAGGPASGELFF.

The chain combines TRBV4-2 with TRBJ2-5; 8 nucleotides align to TRBD2. Germline V lookup: CDR1 LGHNA, CDR2 YNFKEQ. The length of the CDR3 is 16 residues. V was clipped by 4 bases and J by 6 bases; unmatched bases: 13. The CDR3 region is CASSLNWGLEDQTQYF. CDR3 nucleotides: TGTGCCAGCAGCCTCAACTGGGGACTAGAAGACCAGACCCAGTACTTC.